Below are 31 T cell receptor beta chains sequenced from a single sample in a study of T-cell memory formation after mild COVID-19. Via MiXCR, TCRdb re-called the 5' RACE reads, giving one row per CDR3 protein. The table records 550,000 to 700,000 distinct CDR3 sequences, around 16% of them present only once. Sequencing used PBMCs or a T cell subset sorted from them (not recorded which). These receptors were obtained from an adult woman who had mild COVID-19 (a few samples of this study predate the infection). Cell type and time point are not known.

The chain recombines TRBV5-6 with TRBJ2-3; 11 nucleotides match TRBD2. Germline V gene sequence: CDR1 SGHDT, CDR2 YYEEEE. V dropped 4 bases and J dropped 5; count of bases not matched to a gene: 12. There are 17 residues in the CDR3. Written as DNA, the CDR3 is TGTGCCAGCAGCCCCCGGACTCTAGCGGGGGGCGTAGATACGCAGTATTTT. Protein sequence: CASSPRTLAGGVDTQYF.

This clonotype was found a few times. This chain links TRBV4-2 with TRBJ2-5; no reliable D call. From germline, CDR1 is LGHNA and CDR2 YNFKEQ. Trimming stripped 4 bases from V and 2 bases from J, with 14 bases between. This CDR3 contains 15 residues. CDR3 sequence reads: CASSPPTTAQETQYF. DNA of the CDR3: TGTGCCAGCAGCCCTCCAACTACAGCACAAGAGACCCAGTACTTC.

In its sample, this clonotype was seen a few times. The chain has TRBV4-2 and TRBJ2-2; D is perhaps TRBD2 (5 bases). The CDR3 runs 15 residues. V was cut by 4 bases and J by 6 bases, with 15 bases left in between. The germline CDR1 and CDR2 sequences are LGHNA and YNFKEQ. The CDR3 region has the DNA TGTGCCAGCAGCCCCGGGCGGGCTAGTTCCGGGGAGCTGTTTTTT. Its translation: CASSPGRASSGELFF.

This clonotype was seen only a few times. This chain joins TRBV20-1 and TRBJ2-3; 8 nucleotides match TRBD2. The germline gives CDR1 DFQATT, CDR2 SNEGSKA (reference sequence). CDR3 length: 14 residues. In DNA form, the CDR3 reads TGCAGCGTGGGGCAGGCGGGGGGTTCCGATACGCAGTATTTT. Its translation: CSVGQAGGSDTQYF.

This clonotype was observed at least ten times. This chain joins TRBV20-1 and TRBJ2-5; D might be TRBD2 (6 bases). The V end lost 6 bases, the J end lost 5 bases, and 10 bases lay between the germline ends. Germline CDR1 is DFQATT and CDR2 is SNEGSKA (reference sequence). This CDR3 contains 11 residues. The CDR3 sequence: CSAYRGETQYF. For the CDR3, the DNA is TGCAGTGCATATCGGGGGGAGACCCAGTACTTC.

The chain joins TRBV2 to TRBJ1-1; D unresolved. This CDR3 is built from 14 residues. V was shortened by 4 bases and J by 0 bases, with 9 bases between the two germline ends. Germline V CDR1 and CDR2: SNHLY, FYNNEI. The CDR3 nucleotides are TGTGCCAGCAGTGGTGGCCCTCTGAACACTGAAGCTTTCTTT. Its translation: CASSGGPLNTEAFF. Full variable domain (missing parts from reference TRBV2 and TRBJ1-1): EPEVTQTPSHQVTQMGQEVILRCVPISNHLYFYWYRQILGQKVEFLVSFYNNEISEKSEIFDDQFSVERPDGSNFTLKIRSTKLEDSAMYFCASSGGPLNTEAFFGQGTRLTVV.

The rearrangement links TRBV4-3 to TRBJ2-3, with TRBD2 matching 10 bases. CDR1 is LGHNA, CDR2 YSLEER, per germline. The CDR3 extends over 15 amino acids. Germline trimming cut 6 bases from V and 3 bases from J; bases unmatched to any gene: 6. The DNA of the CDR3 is TGCGCCAGCAGTCGAGCGGGAGGGGTAACAGATACGCAGTATTTT. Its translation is CASSRAGGVTDTQYF.

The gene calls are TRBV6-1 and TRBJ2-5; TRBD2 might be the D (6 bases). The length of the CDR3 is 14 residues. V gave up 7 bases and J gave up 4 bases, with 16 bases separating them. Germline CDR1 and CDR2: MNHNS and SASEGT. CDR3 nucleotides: TGTGCCAGCAATGACTCCGGAGGGTTAGAGACCCAGTACTTC. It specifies CASNDSGGLETQYF.

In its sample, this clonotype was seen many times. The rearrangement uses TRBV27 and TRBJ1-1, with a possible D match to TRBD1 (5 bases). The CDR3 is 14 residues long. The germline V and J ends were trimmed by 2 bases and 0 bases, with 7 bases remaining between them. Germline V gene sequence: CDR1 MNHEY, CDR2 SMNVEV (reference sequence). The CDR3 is CASSLRQLNTEAFF. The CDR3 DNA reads TGTGCCAGCAGTTTAAGACAGCTGAACACTGAAGCTTTCTTT.

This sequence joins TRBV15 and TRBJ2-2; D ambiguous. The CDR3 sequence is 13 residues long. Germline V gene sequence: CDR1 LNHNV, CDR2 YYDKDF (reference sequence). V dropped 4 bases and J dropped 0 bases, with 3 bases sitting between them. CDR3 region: CATSNSNTGELFF. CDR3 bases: TGTGCCACCAGCAACTCGAACACCGGGGAGCTGTTTTTT.

The DNA of the CDR3 is TGTGCTAGTGGTGACTACACCGGGGAGCTGTTTTTT. Its translation: CASGDYTGELFF. This chain connects TRBV12-5 to TRBJ2-2, with D hard to call. Trimming removed 5 bases at V and 3 bases at J, with 4 bases between. The CDR3 runs to 12 residues. The germline V gene has CDR1 LGHNT and CDR2 FRNRAP.

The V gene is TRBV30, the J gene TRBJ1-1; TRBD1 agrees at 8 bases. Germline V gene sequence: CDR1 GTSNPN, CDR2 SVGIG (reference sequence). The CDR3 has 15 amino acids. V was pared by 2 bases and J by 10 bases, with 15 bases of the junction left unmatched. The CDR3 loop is CAWSPGTGSRGGAFF. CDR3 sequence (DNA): TGTGCCTGGAGTCCTGGGACAGGATCAAGAGGGGGAGCTTTCTTT.

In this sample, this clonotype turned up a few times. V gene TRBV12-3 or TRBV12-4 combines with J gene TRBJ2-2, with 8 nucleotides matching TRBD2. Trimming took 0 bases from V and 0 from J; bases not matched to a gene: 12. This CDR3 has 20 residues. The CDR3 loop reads CASSLAPGASGLTNTGELFF. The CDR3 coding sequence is TGTGCCAGCAGTTTAGCGCCGGGGGCTAGCGGGTTGACGAACACCGGGGAGCTGTTTTTT.

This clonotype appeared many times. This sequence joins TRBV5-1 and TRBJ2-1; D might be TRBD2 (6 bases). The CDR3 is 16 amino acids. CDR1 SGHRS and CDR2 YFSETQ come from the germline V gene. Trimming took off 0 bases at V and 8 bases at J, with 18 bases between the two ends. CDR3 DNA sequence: TGCGCCAGCAGCTTGGAATTGACTAGTTATGTAGATGAGCAGTTCTTC. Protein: CASSLELTSYVDEQFF. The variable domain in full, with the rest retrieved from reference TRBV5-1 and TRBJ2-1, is KAGVTQTPRYLIKTRGQQVTLSCSPISGHRSVSWYQQTPGQGLQFLFEYFSETQRNKGNFPGRFSGRQFSNSRSEMNVSTLELGDSALYLCASSLELTSYVDEQFFGPGTRLTVL.

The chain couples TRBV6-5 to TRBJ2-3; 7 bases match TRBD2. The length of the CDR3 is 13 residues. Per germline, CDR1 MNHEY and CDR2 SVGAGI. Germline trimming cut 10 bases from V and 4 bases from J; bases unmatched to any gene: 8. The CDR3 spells CATKRDGADTQYF. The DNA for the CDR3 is TGTGCCACCAAGCGGGACGGCGCAGATACGCAGTATTTT.

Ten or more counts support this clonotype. CDR3 DNA sequence: TGCGCCAGCAGCTACAACGCGGGCAGGGAGCTGTTTTTT. Encoded protein: CASSYNAGRELFF. This rearrangement joins TRBV5-1 to TRBJ2-2; tentatively, D is TRBD2 (5 bases). CDR1 and CDR2 (germline): SGHRS, YFSETQ. Between the trimmed V and J ends, which lost 3 bases and 9 bases, there was a span of 12 bases. There are 13 residues in the CDR3.

For the CDR3, the DNA is TGTGCCAGCAGGGAGGGACAGGGGAACTATGGCTACACCTTC. It translates to CASREGQGNYGYTF. The V call is TRBV6-1, the J call TRBJ1-2; 10 nucleotides match TRBD1. Trimming at V came to 6 bases and at J to 2 bases, leaving 3 bases not matched to a gene. CDR1 is MNHNS, CDR2 SASEGT, per germline. This CDR3 comprises 14 residues.

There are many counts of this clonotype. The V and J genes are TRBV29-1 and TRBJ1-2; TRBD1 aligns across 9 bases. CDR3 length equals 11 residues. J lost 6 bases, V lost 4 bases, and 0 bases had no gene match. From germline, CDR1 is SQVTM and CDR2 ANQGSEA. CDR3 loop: CSVGQGDGYTF. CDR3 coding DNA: TGCAGCGTTGGACAGGGGGATGGCTACACCTTC.

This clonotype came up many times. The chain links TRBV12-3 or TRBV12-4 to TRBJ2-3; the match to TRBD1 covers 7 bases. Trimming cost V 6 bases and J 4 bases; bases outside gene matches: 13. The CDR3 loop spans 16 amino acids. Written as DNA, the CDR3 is TGTGCCAGCAGCGGACCCACAGGGGTGGGCGCAGATACGCAGTATTTT. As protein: CASSGPTGVGADTQYF.

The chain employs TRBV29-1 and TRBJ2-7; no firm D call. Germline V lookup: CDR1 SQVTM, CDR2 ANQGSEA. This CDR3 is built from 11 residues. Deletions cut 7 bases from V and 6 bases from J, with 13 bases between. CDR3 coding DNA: TGCAGCGCAACTTCTATCGGCGAGCAGTACTTC. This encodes CSATSIGEQYF.

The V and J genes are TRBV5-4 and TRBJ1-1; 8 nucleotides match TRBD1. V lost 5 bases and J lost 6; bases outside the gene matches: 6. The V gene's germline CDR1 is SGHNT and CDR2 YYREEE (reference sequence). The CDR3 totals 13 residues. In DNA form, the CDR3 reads TGTGCCAGCAGGAGGACAGGGAGGCCTGAAGCTTTCTTT. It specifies CASRRTGRPEAFF.

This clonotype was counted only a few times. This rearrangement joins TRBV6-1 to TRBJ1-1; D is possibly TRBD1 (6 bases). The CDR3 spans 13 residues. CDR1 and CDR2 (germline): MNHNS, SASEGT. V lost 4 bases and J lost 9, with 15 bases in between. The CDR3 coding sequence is TGTGCCAGCAGTGTTCAGGGGATGTCTCAAGCTTTCTTT. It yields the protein CASSVQGMSQAFF.

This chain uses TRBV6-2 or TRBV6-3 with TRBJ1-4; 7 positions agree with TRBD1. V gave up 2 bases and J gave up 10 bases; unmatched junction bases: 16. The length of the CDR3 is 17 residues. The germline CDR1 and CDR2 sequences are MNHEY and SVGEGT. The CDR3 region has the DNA TGTGCCAGCAGTTACGGTGGACAGGAAGGGTTCGGCGGAAAACTGTTTTTT. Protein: CASSYGGQEGFGGKLFF.

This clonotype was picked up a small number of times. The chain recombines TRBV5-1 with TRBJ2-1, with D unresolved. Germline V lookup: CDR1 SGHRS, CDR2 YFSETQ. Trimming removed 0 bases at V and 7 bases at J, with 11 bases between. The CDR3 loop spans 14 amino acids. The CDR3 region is CASSLVPSPNEQFF. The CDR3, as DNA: TGCGCCAGCAGCTTGGTCCCCTCTCCTAATGAGCAGTTCTTC.

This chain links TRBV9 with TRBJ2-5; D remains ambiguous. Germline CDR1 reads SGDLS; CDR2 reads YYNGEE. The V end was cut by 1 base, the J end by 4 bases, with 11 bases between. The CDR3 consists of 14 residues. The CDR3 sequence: CASSVSGLSETQYF. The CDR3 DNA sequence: TGTGCCAGCAGCGTATCCGGGCTCTCAGAGACCCAGTACTTC.

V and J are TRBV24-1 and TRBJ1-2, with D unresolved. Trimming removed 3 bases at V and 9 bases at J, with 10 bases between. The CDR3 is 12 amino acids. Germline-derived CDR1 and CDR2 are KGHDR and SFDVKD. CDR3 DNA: TGTGCCACCAGTGATCATTGGGAAAGCTACACCTTC. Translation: CATSDHWESYTF.

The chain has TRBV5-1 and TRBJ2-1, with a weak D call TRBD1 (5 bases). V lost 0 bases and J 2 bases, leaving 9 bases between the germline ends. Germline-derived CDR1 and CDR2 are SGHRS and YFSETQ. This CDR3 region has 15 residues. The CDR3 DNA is TGCGCCAGCAGCTTGGGGGGCGTCGCCTACAATGAGCAGTTCTTC. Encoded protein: CASSLGGVAYNEQFF.

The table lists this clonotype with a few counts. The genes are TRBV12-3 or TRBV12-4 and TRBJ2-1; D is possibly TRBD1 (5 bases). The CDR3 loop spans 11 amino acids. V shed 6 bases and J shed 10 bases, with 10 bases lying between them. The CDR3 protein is CASSPKGEQFF. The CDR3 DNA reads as TGTGCCAGCAGCCCTAAGGGGGAGCAGTTCTTC.

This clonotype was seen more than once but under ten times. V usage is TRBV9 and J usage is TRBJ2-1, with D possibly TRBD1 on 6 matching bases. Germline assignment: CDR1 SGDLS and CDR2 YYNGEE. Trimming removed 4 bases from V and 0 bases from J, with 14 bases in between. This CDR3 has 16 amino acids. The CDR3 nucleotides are TGTGCCAGCAGCCCTATCACAGGGAGCTCCTACAATGAGCAGTTCTTC. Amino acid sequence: CASSPITGSSYNEQFF.

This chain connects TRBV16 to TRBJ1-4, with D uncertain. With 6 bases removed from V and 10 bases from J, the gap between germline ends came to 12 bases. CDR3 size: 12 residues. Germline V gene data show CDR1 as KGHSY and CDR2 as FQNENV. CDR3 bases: TGTGCCAGCAGTTCGGCACATGGAAAACTGTTTTTT. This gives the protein CASSSAHGKLFF.

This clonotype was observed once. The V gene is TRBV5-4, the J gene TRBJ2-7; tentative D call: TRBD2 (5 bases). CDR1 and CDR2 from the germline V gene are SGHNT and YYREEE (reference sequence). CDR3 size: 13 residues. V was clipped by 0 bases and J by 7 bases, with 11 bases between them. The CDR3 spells CASSLDWEKEQYF. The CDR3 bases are TGTGCCAGCAGCTTGGACTGGGAGAAGGAGCAGTACTTC.